This section outlines one T cell receptor (beta chain) sequence together with its context. The antigen it recognizes is unknown. Per-base quality was not reported, and no clone a single base away is much larger than it. Library prep was done by the immunoSEQ multiplex PCR assay. For the multiplex PCR, a mixture combining 60 forward primers for TCR Vbeta segments and 13 reverse primers for TCR Jbeta segments was used. The CDR3 region of rearranged TCR beta genes was amplified from genomic DNA by a multiplex PCR assay. The Illumina HiSeq System was used to sequence the amplified TCR beta libraries as 87-base-pair reads. For the original study's pipeline: A later analysis tallied roughly 80 million unique TCR beta chains across the 666 repertoires, and 10 million to 11 million of those chains were shared by two or more donors. To remove PCR and sequencing errors, raw reads were error-corrected and collapsed into unique sequences using a nearest-neighbor algorithm that merged closely related sequences. CDR3 sequences were aligned to IMGT reference sequences to assign V, D and J gene segments. For a sequence to be retained, a match of at least six nucleotides to both a V gene segment and a J gene segment was required. A rearrangement counted as productive if the CDR3 had no stop codons and remained in frame with V and J, and every other rearrangement counted as non-productive. CDR3 was defined according to IMGT convention as the region running from the second conserved V-encoded cysteine to the conserved J-encoded phenylalanine. The earlier analysis of fewer than 700 of the donors excluded sequences that lacked an unambiguous match to a single V gene segment. In an earlier analysis of more than 500 of the donors, a V segment was called functional when productive rearrangements were above 56.7%, and segregating when the standard deviation between donors exceeded 5%. A statistical classification framework was built to diagnose cytomegalovirus status from the catalog of TCR beta chain sequences. V and J gene assignment, in a later analysis, came from comparing TCR nucleotide sequences with IMGT/GENE-DB human TR gene sequences. A later analysis assigned CDR3 sequences and most-parsimonious VDJ recombination scenarios with the TCRdist pipeline. In a later analysis, each TCR beta chain was defined by its CDR3 amino acid sequence together with its V-gene family, and reads lacking a unique V-gene family were excluded. As a way to deal with suspected cross-contamination and a sequencing artifact, a later analysis dropped hundreds of nucleotide sequences that were highly shared and had low generation probability. In a later analysis, a clonal expansion index for each public chain was calculated from normalized within-repertoire ranks of inferred template counts. In a later analysis, generation probabilities were computed using a VDJ recombination model fitted to out-of-frame rearrangements, and the results were checked against IGoR. Hypergeometric tests were used in a later analysis to score TCR-TCR, TCR-HLA and TCR-CMV co-occurrence, with a repertoire-size bias correction applied to the TCR pairs. In a later analysis, false discovery rates were estimated by permuting HLA or CMV assignments 20 times. A later analysis grouped co-occurring TCRs with DBSCAN, adding TCRdist sequence similarity when clustering within HLA-allele-positive subsets. Co-occurrence clustering excluded repertoires with fewer than 30,000 or more than 120,000 public chains, plus five with anomalous nucleotide sharing. Held by TCRdb, this immuneACCESS table contains in-frame sequences only and omits some clones. Under half of the omission traces to an unresolved V gene where checked; the cause of the rest is unknown. That table supplies the V and J calls and clone size; D and trimming were determined from the DNA. Recorded for this sample are around 200,000 clones; about 79% of them occurred a single time. The top ten constitute approximately 2.4% of the sample.

The data originate from a study of cytomegalovirus exposure and HLA in healthy donors (dated by TCRdb to the late 2010s). Regarding the research as a whole: An earlier analysis of roughly 570 of the donors reported 250 to 300 Gb of sequence data and roughly 120 million unique TCR beta sequences obtained from roughly 180 million T cells. An early release that covered roughly 600 HLA-typed donors contained approximately 300 gigabases of sequencing data and tens of millions of unique TCR sequences. Of the roughly 400 genotyped donors, approximately 81% were placed in the genetic ancestry cluster associated with self-reported Caucasian donors. The study aimed to test whether cataloging public T cell receptors could reveal signatures of past pathogen exposure. The study used immunosequencing to profile the T cell repertoires of approximately 690 subjects and linked those repertoires to cytomegalovirus serostatus. A separate validation cohort of 90 to 150 different subjects was used in addition to the roughly 620-subject first cohort. To predict cytomegalovirus infection status, the study brought together high-throughput TCR immunosequencing, statistical association of individual TCRs with disease status, and machine learning. In a later analysis, previously published TCR beta repertoires from more than 500 donors were re-analyzed and high-resolution HLA genotyping was added so that TCR occurrence patterns could be studied. Rather than using new phenotypic data, the later analysis identified candidate immune exposures from TCR beta sequences and from how often those sequences occurred across donors. An earlier analysis of 587 of the donors used high-throughput TCR beta sequencing to judge whether each TCR beta V gene segment behaved as functional or pseudogenic. Alongside the repertoire data, information on donor age, sex, ethnicity and CMV serostatus was compiled. A later genetic analysis used genome-wide SNP genotypes for about 60% of the 666 donors, treating that subset as a discovery cohort. Every discovery cohort repertoire had been produced on one sequencing platform. HLA typing included class I and class II loci at four-digit resolution. The number of typed donors differed by locus: about 620-640 for A, B, C, DRB1 and DQB1; some 500 for DQA1; roughly 600 for DPA1; and approximately 450 for DPB1. About five DR-DQ haplotypes were handled as single units for association and clustering, since linkage in the cohort was strong. On average, roughly 200,000 unique TCR beta nucleotide sequences were sequenced per donor among 398 genotyped donors of the cohort, with 15% to 20% of those sequences being non-productive.

Overall results and qualifications from the work: A later analysis found that TCR association rates varied across HLA loci, with DRB1 alleles showing the most associated TCRs and HLA-C alleles the fewest. A later analysis found that HLA-associated TCR beta chains were more clonally expanded and had lower generation probabilities than equally common non-associated chains. Several of the top co-occurrence clusters appeared to be linked to parvovirus B19, influenza, CMV and Epstein-Barr virus, according to a later analysis. The only immune exposure information available for the cohort was CMV serostatus. In an earlier analysis of more than 500 of the donors, most TCR beta V segments appeared in productive rearrangements about 87% or about 30% of the time, broadly matching IMGT annotations. The authors suggested that the approach could potentially be generalized to other disease states and immunological phenotypes. A further reported finding was that TCR beta sequences accurately predicted the HLA-A and HLA-B alleles for most subjects in the first cohort. Sequencing depth was assumed to be roughly uniform across donors in the presence/absence analyses, though that assumption may not hold. A cluster of highly shared sequence variants was judged likely to be a technical artifact of the sequencing pipeline. In this cohort, only TCR beta chains were sequenced, and detectable features were limited by the absence of alpha or paired-chain data. Strong co-occurrence of HLA alleles, especially DR and DQ, made assigning TCR associations to individual alleles difficult. Cytomegalovirus status was reported to be diagnosed by the classifier with high specificity and sensitivity in both the original and validation cohorts. The study gave a list of some 150 TCR beta chains associated with cytomegalovirus. Because HLA typing was unavailable for some donors at each locus, only the typed subset was used in association tests. Most CMV-associated TCR beta chains appeared to be HLA-restricted in a later analysis, and the HLA associations seemed to be driven largely by CMV exposure. At a false discovery rate of 0.05, a later analysis linked around 17,000 TCR beta sequences to specific HLA alleles. In vitro tests confirmed that a few of the cytomegalovirus-associated TCR beta chains recognize cytomegalovirus antigens. An association between a missense DCLRE1C variant and V-gene and J-gene trimming of TCR beta chains was found in a later genetic analysis and replicated in an independent cohort. Most TCR sequences were observed very rarely across donors, whereas some public TCRs were present in many individuals. Some 16 rarely observed V segments, including chromosome 9 orphons, were excluded from the earlier analysis of approximately 500 of the donors because counts were too low. Some IMGT-functional V segments, including TRBV6-2 and TRBV6-3, could not be told apart with the 87-base-pair reads, so those segments were excluded. Compared with the roughly 710-donor mean, donors in an Asian-associated ancestry cluster had fewer N-insertions in productive TCRs, according to a later genetic analysis. Correlated functional status among segregating V segments might reflect linkage disequilibrium, but an unknown experimental factor could not be ruled out.

The cohort consisted of some 730 healthy bone marrow donors. Cohort members were all nominally healthy when sampled, although unrecorded immune exposures were likely present. The donor tested CMV seronegative and was one of the 352 seronegative cohort members. A peripheral blood sample was collected from each donor, and TCR beta sequencing was performed on peripheral blood mononuclear cells. Genomic DNA was extracted from the blood cell samples with the Qiagen DNeasy Blood Extraction Kit. CDR1 is given as MDHEN and CDR2 as SYDVKM, both from the germline V gene. CDR3 length: 12 amino acids, cysteine to phenylalanine. The CDR3 DNA has 36 bases and is translated from base 1. The V and J ends are trimmed by 7 bases and 7 bases, leaving 14 bases between them.

Recombination connected TRBV28 to TRBJ2-7; a weak D assignment points to TRBD2 (5 bases agree). Material for sequencing was PBMCs. This TCR was sampled from a woman aged 50 to 65 in good health and CMV-seronegative. The CDR3 here reads CASTSPPGEQYF. The nucleotide sequence reads TGTGCCAGCACCTCGCCTCCGGGGGAGCAGTACTTC.